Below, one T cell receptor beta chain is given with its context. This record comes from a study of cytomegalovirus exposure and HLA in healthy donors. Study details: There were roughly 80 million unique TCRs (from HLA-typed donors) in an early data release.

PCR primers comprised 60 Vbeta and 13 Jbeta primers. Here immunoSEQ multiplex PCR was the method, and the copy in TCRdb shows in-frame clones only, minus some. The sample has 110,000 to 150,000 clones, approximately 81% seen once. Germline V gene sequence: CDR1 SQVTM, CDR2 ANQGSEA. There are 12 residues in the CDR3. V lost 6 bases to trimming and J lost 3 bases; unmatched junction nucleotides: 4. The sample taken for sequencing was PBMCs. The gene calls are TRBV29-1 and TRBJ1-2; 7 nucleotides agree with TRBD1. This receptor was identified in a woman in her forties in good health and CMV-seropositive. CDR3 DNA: TGCAGCGTCCGACAGGGCTACTATGGCTACACCTTC. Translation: CSVRQGYYGYTF.